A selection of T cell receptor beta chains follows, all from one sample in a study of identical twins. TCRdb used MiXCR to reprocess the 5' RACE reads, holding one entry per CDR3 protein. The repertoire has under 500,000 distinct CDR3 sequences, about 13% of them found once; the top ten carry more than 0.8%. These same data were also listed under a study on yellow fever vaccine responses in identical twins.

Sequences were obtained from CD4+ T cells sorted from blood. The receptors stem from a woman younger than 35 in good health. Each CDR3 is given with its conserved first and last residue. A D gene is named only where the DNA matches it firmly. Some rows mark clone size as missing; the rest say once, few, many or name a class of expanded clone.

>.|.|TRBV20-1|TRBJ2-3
CCARDSGPTGHTDTQYF
TGCTGCGCTAGAGATTCCGGTCCGACAGGACACACAGATACGCAGTATTTT
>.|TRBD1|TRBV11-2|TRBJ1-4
CASSLTGTGPEKLFF
TGTGCCAGCAGCTTAACCGGGACAGGCCCTGAAAAACTGTTTTTT
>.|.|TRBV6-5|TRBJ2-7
CASSYSRQAYEQYF
TGTGCCAGCAGTTACTCGCGGCAGGCGTACGAGCAGTACTTC
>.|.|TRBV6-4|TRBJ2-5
CASSDRQGETQYF
TGTGCCAGCAGTGACAGGCAGGGAGAGACCCAGTACTTC
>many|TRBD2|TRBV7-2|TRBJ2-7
CASSSNWEGLVAYEQYF
TGTGCCAGCAGCTCTAATTGGGAGGGACTAGTTGCTTACGAGCAGTACTTC
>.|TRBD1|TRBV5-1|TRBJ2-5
CASSFEGAETQYF
TGCGCCAGCAGCTTTGAGGGGGCAGAGACCCAGTACTTC
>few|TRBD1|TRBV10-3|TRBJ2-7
CAISESGTGGEQYF
TGTGCCATCAGTGAGTCGGGGACAGGGGGCGAGCAGTACTTC
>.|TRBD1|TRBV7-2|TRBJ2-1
CASSWWGTGSGNEQFF
TGTGCCAGCAGCTGGTGGGGGACAGGTTCAGGGAATGAGCAGTTCTTC
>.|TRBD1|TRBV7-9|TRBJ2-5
CASSRTGNQETQYF
TGTGCCAGCAGTAGGACAGGAAACCAAGAGACCCAGTACTTC
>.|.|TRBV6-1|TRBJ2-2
CASRTGGGTGELFF
TGTGCCAGCAGAACAGGGGGGGGGACCGGGGAGCTGTTTTTT
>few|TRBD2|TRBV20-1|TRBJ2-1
CSVLAGGIEQFF
TGCAGTGTACTAGCGGGAGGGATTGAGCAGTTCTTC
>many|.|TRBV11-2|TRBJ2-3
CASGLAYTDTQYF
TGTGCCAGCGGGCTAGCGTACACAGATACGCAGTATTTT
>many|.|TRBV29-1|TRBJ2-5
CSVLYGGLGVGKTQYF
TGCAGCGTTCTCTACGGCGGTTTGGGGGTAGGGAAGACCCAGTACTTC
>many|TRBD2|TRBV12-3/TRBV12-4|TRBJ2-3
CASSMTSGFQYF
TGTGCCAGCAGTATGACTAGCGGCTTCCAGTATTTT
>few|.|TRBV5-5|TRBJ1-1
CASRLRSWAEAFF
TGTGCCAGCAGGCTGAGGAGTTGGGCTGAAGCTTTCTTT
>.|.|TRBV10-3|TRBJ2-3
CAISVGEGTDTQYF
TGTGCCATCAGTGTCGGGGAGGGCACAGATACGCAGTATTTT
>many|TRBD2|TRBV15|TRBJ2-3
CATSRASAGVSTDTQYF
TGTGCCACCAGCAGAGCTTCAGCGGGAGTTAGCACAGATACGCAGTATTTT
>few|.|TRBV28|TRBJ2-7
CASRVTSLREQYF
TGTGCCAGCAGGGTGACAAGCCTTCGAGAGCAGTACTTC